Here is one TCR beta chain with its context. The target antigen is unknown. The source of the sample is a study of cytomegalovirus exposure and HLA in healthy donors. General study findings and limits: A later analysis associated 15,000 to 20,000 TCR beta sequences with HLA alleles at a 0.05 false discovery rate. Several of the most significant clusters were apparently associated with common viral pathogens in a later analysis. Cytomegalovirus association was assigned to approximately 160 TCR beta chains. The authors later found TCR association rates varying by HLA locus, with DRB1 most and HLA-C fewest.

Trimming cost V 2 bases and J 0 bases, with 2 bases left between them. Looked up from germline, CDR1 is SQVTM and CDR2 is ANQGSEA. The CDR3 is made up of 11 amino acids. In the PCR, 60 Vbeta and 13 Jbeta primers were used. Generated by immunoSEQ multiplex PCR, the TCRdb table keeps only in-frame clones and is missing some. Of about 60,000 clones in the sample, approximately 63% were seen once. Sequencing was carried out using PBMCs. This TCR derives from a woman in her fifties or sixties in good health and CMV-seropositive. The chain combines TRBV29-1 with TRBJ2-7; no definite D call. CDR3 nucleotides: TGCAGCGTTGAATACTCCTACGAGCAGTACTTC. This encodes CSVEYSYEQYF.